The rows below give T cell receptor beta chains drawn from one sample of a study of PD-1 blockade in classical Hodgkin lymphoma. Sequenced by immunoSEQ multiplex PCR; TCRdb stores in-frame clones only, minus some. Here the sample spans about 17,000 clones, approximately 64% being singletons. The input for sequencing was peripheral blood mononuclear cells (PBMCs), taken before the second cycle of nivolumab. The source of these receptors is a human donor with classical Hodgkin lymphoma. Each CDR3 is given without its conserved first and last residue. Expanded clones get a size class; other rows say once, few or many, or leave the size out.

J gene | V gene | clone size | CDR3 protein
TRBJ1-6 | TRBV28 | medium-sized | ASSRGQLNSPLH
TRBJ2-1 | TRBV10-3 | NA | AISTLGTSGRGSYNEQF
TRBJ2-5 | TRBV29-1 | NA | SVTEGGETQY
TRBJ2-7 | TRBV28 | few | ASSLRGSTSYEQY
TRBJ1-5 | TRBV30 | NA | AWSVDHGQPQH
TRBJ1-2 | TRBV5-1 | medium-sized | ASSLGQANYGYT
TRBJ2-1 | TRBV10-3 | NA | AISDRDQSYNEQF
TRBJ2-3 | TRBV2 | NA | ASSDNPRVGGTDTQY
TRBJ2-4 | TRBV15 | NA | ATSRDGGVGGLAKNIQY
TRBJ2-7 | TRBV10-3 | NA | AISEQGLPYEQY
TRBJ2-2 | TRBV7-9 | NA | ASSLQAGVGKLF